This T cell receptor beta chain was observed in a study of beta chain features in type 1 diabetes. About this clone: Its antigen is unidentified. Other DNA sequences in the same sample also yield this CDR3.

Expressed TCRB transcripts got sequenced, as all isolated RNA was reverse transcribed. Measured with immunoSEQ multiplex PCR; TCRdb has only the in-frame clones, and not every one. The top ten hold about 2% of the sample, which has approximately 44,000 clones, 66% seen once. Study-level results: Moderately but significantly shorter TCRB CDR3s were found in Type 1 diabetes patients in all four CD4+ subsets.

Germline V gene lookup returns CDR1 SGHAT and CDR2 FQDESV (reference sequence). Trimming cost V 5 bases and J 6 bases; bases outside gene matches: 12. This CDR3 spans 16 amino acids. This rearrangement joins TRBV11-1 to TRBJ2-2, with TRBD2 matching 7 bases. Sequencing was carried out using Tregs from blood. The receptor's source is a woman under 30 with type 1 diabetes. This CDR3 is CASSLVSGGTSGELFF. For the CDR3, the DNA is TGTGCCAGCAGCCTAGTTTCGGGAGGTACCTCCGGGGAGCTGTTTTTT.